This passage covers 20 T cell receptor beta chains from one sample sequenced in a study of healthy donors' naive CD4 and CD8 T cells. TCR libraries were built from approximately 520 ng of total RNA by linear amplification. MiXCR, run by TCRdb on the reads, gives a single entry per CDR3 protein. Of roughly 200,000 distinct CDR3 sequences listed, around 74% are singletons. The specimen was naive CD4+ and CD8+ T cells sorted from blood, pooled from several donors. All receptors derive from a pool of human donors in good health; the sample pools cells from several healthy donors.

The rearrangement links TRBV5-1 to TRBJ2-7; D is unresolved. Trimming took 0 bases from V and 2 from J, leaving 9 bases between them. CDR3 size: 14 residues. Germline V gives CDR1 SGHRS, CDR2 YFSETQ. The CDR3 DNA reads as TGCGCCAGCAGCTTGGATTCCCCTCCCTACGAGCAGTACTTC. Translation: CASSLDSPPYEQYF.

The rearrangement joins TRBV29-1 to TRBJ1-1; TRBD1 might be the D (5 bases). V lost 7 bases and J 5 bases, leaving 14 bases between the germline ends. CDR1 is SQVTM, CDR2 ANQGSEA, per germline. The CDR3 runs to 12 residues. The CDR3 DNA sequence: TGCAGCGGTAGAGAGGGGCTAACTGAAGCTTTCTTT. Its protein product is CSGREGLTEAFF.

J is TRBJ1-2 and V is TRBV29-1, with D tentatively TRBD1 (5 bases). Trimming shortened V by 3 bases and J by 2 bases, and 10 bases separated the two germline ends. Germline CDR1 reads SQVTM; CDR2 reads ANQGSEA. There are 13 residues in the CDR3. The CDR3 bases are TGCAGCGTTGAGGGGGTGGGGAACTATGGCTACACCTTC. This sequence encodes CSVEGVGNYGYTF. Filled out from reference TRBV29-1 and TRBJ1-2, the complete variable domain reads SAVISQKPSRDICQRGTSLTIQCQVDSQVTMMFWYRQQPGQSLTLIATANQGSEATYESGFVIDKFPISRPNLTFSTLTVSNMSPEDSSIYLCSVEGVGNYGYTFGSGTRLTVV.

The J gene is TRBJ2-1, the V gene TRBV6-5; D is possibly TRBD2 (6 bases). The CDR3 has 15 residues. The germline V and J ends were trimmed by 5 bases and 0 bases, with 11 bases remaining between them. Germline-derived CDR1 and CDR2 are MNHEY and SVGAGI. The CDR3 loop reads CASSTGDPSYNEQFF. DNA of the CDR3: TGTGCCAGCAGTACGGGAGACCCCTCCTACAATGAGCAGTTCTTC.

The rearrangement joins TRBV29-1 to TRBJ2-1, with D tentatively TRBD2 (6 bases). Between the trimmed V and J ends, which lost 0 bases and 7 bases, there was a span of 13 bases. The CDR3 has 14 amino acids. Germline CDR1 is SQVTM and CDR2 is ANQGSEA. The CDR3 sequence: CSVEDLWGRNEQFF. As DNA, the CDR3 is TGCAGCGTTGAAGACCTTTGGGGGAGGAATGAGCAGTTCTTC.

The genes are TRBV6-5 and TRBJ1-2; unclear D gene. Between the trimmed V and J ends, which lost 2 bases and 4 bases, there was a span of 8 bases. This CDR3 spans 13 amino acids. CDR1 is MNHEY, CDR2 SVGAGI, per germline. In nucleotides, the CDR3 is TGTGCCAGCAGTTACGATAGGAGCTATGGCTACACCTTC. Residues: CASSYDRSYGYTF.

The V and J genes are TRBV18 and TRBJ1-1; 7 positions agree with TRBD1. CDR3 length: 16 residues. The germline V gene has CDR1 KGHSH and CDR2 LQKENI. With V trimmed by 3 bases and J by 4 bases, 11 bases remained unmatched. The CDR3 is CASSPDPGGGSTEAFF. CDR3 nucleotide sequence: TGTGCCAGCTCACCCGATCCAGGGGGAGGTAGCACTGAAGCTTTCTTT.

The chain couples TRBV29-1 to TRBJ1-1; D perhaps matches TRBD1 (6 bases). CDR3 size: 14 residues. Germline V lookup: CDR1 SQVTM, CDR2 ANQGSEA. V lost 0 bases and J lost 1, with 9 bases in between. The CDR3 region is CSVEETQGNTEAFF. In DNA, the CDR3 is TGCAGCGTTGAAGAGACACAGGGGAACACTGAAGCTTTCTTT.

The rearrangement uses TRBV29-1 and TRBJ2-1; no clear D gene. The CDR3 totals 12 residues. Germline V gene data show CDR1 as SQVTM and CDR2 as ANQGSEA. Between the trimmed V and J ends, which lost 7 bases and 1 base, there was a span of 8 bases. DNA of the CDR3: TGCAGCGCGCGACTTTCCTACAATGAGCAGTTCTTC. As protein: CSARLSYNEQFF.

This chain connects TRBV27 to TRBJ1-2, with D maybe TRBD1 (5 bases). CDR1 is MNHEY, CDR2 SMNVEV, per germline (reference sequence). The V end was cut by 6 bases, the J end by 4 bases, with 12 bases between. The CDR3 length is 13 residues. Here the CDR3 DNA reads TGTGCCAGCAGCACGACAGTACTCTATGGCTACACCTTC. Its protein is CASSTTVLYGYTF.

This chain connects TRBV12-3 or TRBV12-4 to TRBJ2-7, with D unclear. V was shortened by 6 bases and J by 2 bases, with 8 bases between the two germline ends. This CDR3 has 12 amino acids. As DNA, the CDR3 is TGTGCCAGCAGCTTCAACCCCTACGAGCAGTACTTC. It is translated as CASSFNPYEQYF.

The CDR3 loop reads CASSIEKETQYF. The CDR3 DNA sequence: TGTGCCAGTAGTATCGAGAAAGAGACCCAGTACTTC. J is TRBJ2-5 and V is TRBV19; D gene ambiguous. CDR3 size: 12 residues. V lost 3 bases and J 3 bases, leaving 5 bases between the germline ends. Per germline, CDR1 LNHDA and CDR2 SQIVND (reference sequence).

Only one count was recorded for this clonotype. The chain is built from TRBV10-3 and TRBJ2-3; D unclear. The CDR3 runs to 15 residues. Deletions cut 0 bases from V and 0 bases from J, with 7 bases between. Germline CDR1 is ENHRY and CDR2 is SYGVKD. CDR3 sequence: CAISESIASTDTQYF. DNA for the CDR3: TGTGCCATCAGTGAGTCGATTGCTAGCACAGATACGCAGTATTTT.

The chain links TRBV19 to TRBJ2-7, with D uncertain. The CDR3 has 15 residues. Trimming stripped 6 bases from V and 3 bases from J, with 18 bases between. The germline V gene has CDR1 LNHDA and CDR2 SQIVND (reference sequence). The chain's CDR3 is CASRIGLSRNYEQYF. CDR3 DNA: TGTGCCAGTAGGATCGGGCTATCTAGGAACTACGAGCAGTACTTC.

The chain couples TRBV5-6 to TRBJ1-2; D gene ambiguous. Trimming stripped 0 bases from V and 3 bases from J, with 9 bases between. This CDR3 comprises 14 residues. Germline-derived CDR1 and CDR2 are SGHDT and YYEEEE. As DNA, the CDR3 is TGTGCCAGCAGCTTGGGTCTGACATACTATGGCTACACCTTC. Translation gives CASSLGLTYYGYTF.

The chain has TRBV19 and TRBJ1-1, with D possibly matching TRBD1 (5 bases). Germline V gene lookup returns CDR1 LNHDA and CDR2 SQIVND (reference sequence). Trimming took off 3 bases at V and 0 bases at J, with 11 bases between the two ends. CDR3 size: 15 residues. CDR3 sequence reads: CASSIMAGLNTEAFF. CDR3 sequence (DNA): TGTGCCAGTAGTATCATGGCAGGGCTGAACACTGAAGCTTTCTTT.

This chain uses TRBV29-1 with TRBJ2-1, with 8 nucleotides matching TRBD1. Germline-derived CDR1 and CDR2 are SQVTM and ANQGSEA. V dropped 4 bases and J dropped 4; count of bases not matched to a gene: 0. The CDR3 is 12 residues long. The CDR3 reads CSVGQGYNEQFF. DNA for the CDR3: TGCAGCGTTGGACAGGGGTACAATGAGCAGTTCTTC.

The V gene is TRBV6-5, the J gene TRBJ2-5, with 8 bases lining up with TRBD2. This CDR3 contains 17 residues. The J segment lost 3 bases and the V segment lost 4 bases, leaving 13 bases of the junction unmatched. Germline V gene sequence: CDR1 MNHEY, CDR2 SVGAGI. Written as DNA, the CDR3 is TGTGCCAGCAGTTCCCGCGTTATCGGGAGGGCCAAAGAGACCCAGTACTTC. This codes for CASSSRVIGRAKETQYF.

The chain has TRBV29-1 and TRBJ2-7; D might be TRBD1 or TRBD2, each matching 5 bases. The CDR3 runs 13 residues. With 3 bases removed from V and 0 bases from J, the gap between germline ends came to 9 bases. CDR1 is SQVTM and CDR2 is ANQGSEA in the germline V gene. DNA of the CDR3: TGCAGCGTTGAGGGGGAAAGCTCCTACGAGCAGTACTTC. This translates into CSVEGESSYEQYF.

In this sample, this clonotype turned up a few times. The genes are TRBV6-1 and TRBJ2-7; D remains ambiguous. The CDR3 is 14 residues long. V lost 2 bases to trimming and J lost 5 bases, with 13 bases between them. Germline V lookup: CDR1 MNHNS, CDR2 SASEGT. The DNA of the CDR3 is TGTGCCAGCAGTGAACGTCGGCGTGGAGACGAGCAGTACTTC. Its translation is CASSERRRGDEQYF.